This TCR beta chain appears in the sequencing data of a study of shared clonotypes between healthy human individuals (dated by TCRdb to 2019 to 2021). Background on the whole study: The cohort comprised a couple of women and a few men aged 18 to 49 years. To estimate repertoire size and how much clonotype sharing occurs between individuals, the study deeply sequenced the blood TCR repertoires of several healthy adults. Per donor, three plates each were used for CD4 naive and CD4 memory, two for CD8 naive, and one for CD8 memory. Per donor, leukapheresis produced somewhere between about 0.94 and 9.5 billion PBMCs. Libraries were prepared and TCR repertoires were sequenced by different laboratories using diverse techniques, in order to increase sequencing depth and limit assay-specific biases.

The junction carries 14 bases between V and J, which are trimmed by 5 bases and 4 bases respectively. Based on the germline V gene, the CDR1 and CDR2 sequences are KGHSY and FQNENV. Measured from the cysteine to the phenylalanine, the CDR3 is 15 residues long. The sequence is cut down to CDR3 DNA, 45 bases in frame from base 1. This clone came up once. Its specific antigen is unknown. No per-base quality is available; no much larger clone lies one base away. Using the deep immunoSEQ assay, multiplex PCR amplified TCR CDR3 regions from genomic DNA. Genomic DNA extracted from each cell subset was distributed evenly over all wells of several immunoSEQ 96-well plates, and each plate served as one replicate. Each replicate PCR for sorted subsets received about 200 ng genomic DNA, equal to about 30,000 T cell genomes. Purified libraries were measured with a Qubit 3.0 fluorometer, size-checked on a Bioanalyzer 2100, and measured again with the KAPA Library Quantification kit. Each immunoSEQ 96-well plate was sequenced on its own single-read 150-cycle Illumina NextSeq 550 flow cell. The published analysis was carried out like this. Because the immunoSEQ output included only junctional sequences and no quality scores, the filtering could not be the same as the filtering used for full-length reads. To assign V/J genes and CDR3, sequences were annotated using PyIR, a Python wrapper for IgBLAST v1.9, with IMGT germline references. Any read was removed if the V/J assignment was weak (E-value above 1e-6), the CDR3 was missing, or the read contained stop codons, out-of-frame junctions, or ambiguous translated residues. V3J clonotypes were defined as sequences sharing the same inferred V gene, J gene, and CDR3 amino acid sequence. To compute the percentage overlap between repertoires, the number of shared unique clonotypes was divided by the size of the smaller repertoire. Three approaches were used to assess repertoire richness: RTK rarefaction, the Chao1 estimator, and Recon v2.1 estimates of unobserved clonotypes. For all TCRbeta clonotypes obtained by the gDNA method from four donors, generation probabilities were computed with OLGA. The immuneACCESS repertoire file appears here via TCRdb, limited to in-frame rearrangements. These files lack a portion of the clones; in checked studies, under half of the deficit traces to unresolved V genes, and the cause of the others is not known. V and J calls and clone size follow that table, whereas D and trimming were derived from the DNA. This sample has about 680,000 clones in its table, and 92% of those were observed once. The ten top clones hold about 24% of the sample.

CD8 naive samples were CD45RO-negative cells positively selected for CCR7, giving a CD45RA+CCR7+ population that excluded TemRA cells. Donors were healthy HIV-negative adults with no recently reported acute infections or vaccinations. Only Caucasian adults living in Nashville, Tennessee, USA were represented among the donors. After blood collection by leukapheresis, PBMCs were isolated using Ficoll-Histopaque density gradient centrifugation and then cryopreserved in the vapor phase of liquid nitrogen. Analytical flow cytometry was used to check the purity and quantity of each magnetically sorted T cell population. Genomic DNA was isolated from every sorted fraction and measured by UV absorbance on a Nanodrop 2000c. Overall study results and their limits: Across a few donors, around 5% of naive CD4, roughly 3.3% of naive CD8, approximately 2.5% of memory CD4, and 0.4% of memory CD8 clonotypes were shared. Pairwise subsampling indicated that sequencing depth was expected to affect the degree of clonotype sharing among donors. Higher generation probabilities were observed for clonotypes shared by all four sorted-subset donors than for non-shared clonotypes. Sampling was limited to blood, and TCR repertoires in tissue likely differ from TCR repertoires in blood. Because the study included only a small number of donors, the genetic and exposure-history diversity represented was limited. Naive subsets generally had larger estimated clonotype richness than memory subsets. Incomplete sequencing was indicated by rarefaction of sorted-subset datasets, despite the large sequencing depth.

Sequencing used naive CD8+ T cells sorted from blood. What this sample's cell subset or site label stands for: CD45RA+CCR7+. This sequence was found in a man aged 30-40 years in good health. The sequence is built from TRBV16 and TRBJ2-2; the D gene is perhaps TRBD1, on 6 matching bases. The DNA sequence is given as TGTGCCAGCAGCAATTCAGGGGCGGTCACCGGGGAGCTGTTTTTT. Translated, it reads CASSNSGAVTGELFF.